This TCR beta chain was captured by sequencing in a study of blood T cell repertoires in COVID-19. Looking at the study overall: The United States, Italy and Spain were the sources of the acute and convalescent COVID-19 samples. The cDNA or gDNA used as material had been derived from T cells, B-cell-depleted T cells, or PBMCs.

The CDR3 spans 15 residues. Germline loops: CDR1 SGHTA, CDR2 FQGNSA. Germline trimming cut 2 bases from V and 2 bases from J; bases unmatched to any gene: 4. Per the original data handling: From reference gene primer amplification, estimates of nucleated cell counts were derived. Measured with immunoSEQ multiplex PCR; TCRdb has only the in-frame clones, and not every one. Clonal size and the V and J genes are those of that table, whereas D and trimming came from the DNA. The sample records roughly 280,000 clones, under 90% being singletons. The clonotype comes from a man aged 50 to 59 with acute or convalescent COVID-19. The specimen was peripheral blood. The V gene is TRBV7-2, the J gene TRBJ2-3, with 7 bases that match TRBD2. Here the CDR3 reads CASSLSRGVTDTQYF. CDR3 DNA: TGTGCCAGCAGCTTATCACGGGGGGTCACAGATACGCAGTATTTT. Full variable domain (remainder filled in from reference TRBV7-2 and TRBJ2-3): GAGVSQSPSNKVTEKGKDVELRCDPISGHTALYWYRQSLGQGLEFLIYFQGNSAPDKSGLPSDRFSAERTGGSVSTLTIQRTQQEDSAVYLCASSLSRGVTDTQYFGPGTRLTVL.